This T cell receptor beta chain derives from a study of blood T cells in healthy people across ages. Points from the study as a whole: Samples with more naive T cells showed higher observed beta diversity.

For the second PCR, which ran for about 7 to 11 cycles, a sample-barcoded 5' primer and a J-beta primer mix were used. A single record per CDR3 protein comes from TCRdb applying MiXCR to the 5' RACE reads. The sample has hundreds of thousands of distinct CDR3 sequences, approximately 50% seen once; the top ten hold over 30%. Peripheral blood was drawn, roughly 10 milliliters per donor. Each sample had at least 7 million PBMCs isolated. The table lists this clonotype with a few counts. The antigen is not known. The CDR3 is made up of 11 amino acids. In germline, CDR1 is SEHNR, CDR2 FQNEAQ (reference sequence). Trimming took off 5 bases at V and 12 bases at J, with 10 bases between the two ends.

The chain joins TRBV7-9 to TRBJ1-4, with a weak D call TRBD1 (5 bases). The sample comprised blood. The sequence was obtained from a man in his fifties or sixties in good health. DNA of the CDR3: TGTGCCAGCAGCGCACAGGTTGAACTGTTTTTT. Translation gives CASSAQVELFF.